This record covers a single TCR beta chain. What it recognizes is unknown. This entry is derived from a study of CD8+ T cells in alopecia areata. Whole-study findings and limits: Sequencing of scalp tissue also captures the resident alphabeta T cells of normal skin. Within the top 100, expanded CD8+ clones significantly decreased with tofacitinib, as did scalp clonality. An increase in clonality over normal scalp was evident in lesional scalp, especially alopecia totalis/universalis.

The CDR3 has 18 amino acids. Germline CDR1 and CDR2: SGHTA and FQGNSA. The J segment lost 3 bases and the V segment lost 0 bases, leaving 12 bases of the junction unmatched. Treatment given: oral pan-JAK inhibitor, 5-10 mg twice daily. Both peripheral blood and punch biopsies of lesional scalp skin were obtained from patients who had alopecia areata. Investigators isolated RNA and reverse transcribed it into cDNA to act as the sequencing template. Data came from immunoSEQ multiplex PCR; TCRdb stores just in-frame clones and leaves some out. This sample carries approximately 210,000 clones, more than 60% of them seen once, and the ten largest clones take around 1.3%.

The specimen comprised CD4+ T cells sorted from blood, sampled between weeks 44 and 45, from a patient treated with tofacitinib. The source is a human donor with alopecia areata. The rearrangement links TRBV7-2 to TRBJ2-7, with 9 nucleotides matching TRBD2. CDR3 region: CASSLAGRLGSGGYEQYF. CDR3 sequence (DNA): TGTGCCAGCAGCTTAGCGGGGAGGTTGGGTAGCGGGGGCTACGAGCAGTACTTC.